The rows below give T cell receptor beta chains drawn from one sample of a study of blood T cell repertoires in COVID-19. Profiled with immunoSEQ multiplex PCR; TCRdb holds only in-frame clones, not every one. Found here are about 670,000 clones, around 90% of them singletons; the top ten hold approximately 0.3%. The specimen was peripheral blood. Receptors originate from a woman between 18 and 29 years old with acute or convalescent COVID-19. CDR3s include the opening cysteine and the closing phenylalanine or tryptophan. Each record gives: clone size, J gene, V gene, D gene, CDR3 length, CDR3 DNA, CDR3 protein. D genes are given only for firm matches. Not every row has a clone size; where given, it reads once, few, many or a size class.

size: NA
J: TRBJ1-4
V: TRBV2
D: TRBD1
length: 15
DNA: TGTGCCAGCAGCTCGGGGACAGGGGGAGATGAAAAACTGTTTTTT
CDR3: CASSSGTGGDEKLFF

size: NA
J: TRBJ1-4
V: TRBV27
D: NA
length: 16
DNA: TGTGCCAGCAGTTTATCTCCGGACAGTCCCAATGAAAAACTGTTTTTT
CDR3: CASSLSPDSPNEKLFF

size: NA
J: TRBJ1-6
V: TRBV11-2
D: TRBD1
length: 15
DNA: TGTGCCAGCAGCTCCAGGGACAGCTATAATTCACCCCTCCACTTT
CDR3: CASSSRDSYNSPLHF

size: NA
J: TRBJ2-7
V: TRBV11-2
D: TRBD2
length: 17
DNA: TGTGCCAGCAGCTTACGTTTTGCGGGGGGCTTCAATTACGAGCAGTACTTC
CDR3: CASSLRFAGGFNYEQYF

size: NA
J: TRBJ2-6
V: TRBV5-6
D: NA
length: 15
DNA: TGTGCCAGCAGCCCAACATTTCAGGAGGCCAACGTCCTGACTTTC
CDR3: CASSPTFQEANVLTF

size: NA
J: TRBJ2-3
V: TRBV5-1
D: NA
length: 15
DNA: TGCGCCAGCAGCTTGGTAGCGTTTGGCACAGATACGCAGTATTTT
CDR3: CASSLVAFGTDTQYF

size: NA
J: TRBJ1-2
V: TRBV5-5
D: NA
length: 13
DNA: TGTGCCAGCAGCGGCAGGGAATTTTATCTCTACACCTTC
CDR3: CASSGREFYLYTF

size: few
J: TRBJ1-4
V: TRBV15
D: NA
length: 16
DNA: TGTGCCACCAGCAGAGATGGAGGGCAGGGTCCCGAAAACCTGTTTTTT
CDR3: CATSRDGGQGPENLFF

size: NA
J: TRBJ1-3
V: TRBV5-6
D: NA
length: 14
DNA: TGTGCCAGCAGCTTGACAGGGAGTGGAAACACCATATATTTT
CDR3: CASSLTGSGNTIYF

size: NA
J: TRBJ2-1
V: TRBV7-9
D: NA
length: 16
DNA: TGTGCCAGCAGCTTAGAGTTATGGGGGGAAAACAATGAGCAGTTCTTC
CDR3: CASSLELWGENNEQFF

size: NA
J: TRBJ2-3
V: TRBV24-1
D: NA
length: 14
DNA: TGTGCCACCAGTTATGGGGGCGGTATTGATACGCAGTATTTT
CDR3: CATSYGGGIDTQYF

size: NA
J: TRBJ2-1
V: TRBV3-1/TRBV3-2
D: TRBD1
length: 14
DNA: TGTGCCAGCAGCCAAGAAAGACAGGGGCCTGAGCAGTTCTTC
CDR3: CASSQERQGPEQFF

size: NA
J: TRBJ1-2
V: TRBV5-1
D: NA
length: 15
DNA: TGCGCCAGCAGCTTGGGAGGGCTAGGTAACTATGGCTACACCTTC
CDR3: CASSLGGLGNYGYTF

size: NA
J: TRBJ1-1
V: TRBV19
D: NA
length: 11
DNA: TGTGCCAGTAGTCAGGGGCAGCGGGCTTTCTTT
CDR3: CASSQGQRAFF

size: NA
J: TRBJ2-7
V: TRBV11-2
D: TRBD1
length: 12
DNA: TGTGCCAGCAGCTTGGACAGGGACGAGCAGTACTTC
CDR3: CASSLDRDEQYF

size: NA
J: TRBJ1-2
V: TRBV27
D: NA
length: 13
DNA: TGTGCCAGCAGCCGGACACCTAACTATGGCTACACCTTC
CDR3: CASSRTPNYGYTF

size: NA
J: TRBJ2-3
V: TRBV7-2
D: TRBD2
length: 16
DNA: TGTGCCAGCTCTACAGCGGGGGGCCTAACTACTGATACGCAGTATTTT
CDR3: CASSTAGGLTTDTQYF

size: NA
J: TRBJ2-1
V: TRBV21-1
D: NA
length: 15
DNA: TGTGCCAGCAGCAAAGGACTAGTACCCTTCAATGAGCAGTTCTTC
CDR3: CASSKGLVPFNEQFF